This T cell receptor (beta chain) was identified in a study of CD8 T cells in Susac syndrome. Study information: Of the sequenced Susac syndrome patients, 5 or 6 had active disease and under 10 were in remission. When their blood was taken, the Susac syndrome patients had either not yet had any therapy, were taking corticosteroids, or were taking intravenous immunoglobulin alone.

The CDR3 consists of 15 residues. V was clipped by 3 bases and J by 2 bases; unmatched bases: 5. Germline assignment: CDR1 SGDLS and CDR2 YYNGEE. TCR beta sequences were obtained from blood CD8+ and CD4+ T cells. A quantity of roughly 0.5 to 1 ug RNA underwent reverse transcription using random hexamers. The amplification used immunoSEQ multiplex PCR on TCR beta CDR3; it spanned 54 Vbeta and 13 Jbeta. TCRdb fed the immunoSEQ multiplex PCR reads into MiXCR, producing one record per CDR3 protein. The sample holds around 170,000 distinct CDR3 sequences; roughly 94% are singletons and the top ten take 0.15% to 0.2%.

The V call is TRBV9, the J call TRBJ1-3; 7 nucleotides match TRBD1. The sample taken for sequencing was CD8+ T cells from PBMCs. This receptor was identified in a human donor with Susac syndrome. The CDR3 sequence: CASSGPTGAGNTIYF. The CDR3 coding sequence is TGTGCCAGCAGCGGACCTACAGGGGCTGGAAACACCATATATTTT.